This TCR beta chain comes out of a study of T-cell reconstitution after alpha-beta-depleted transplantation in children. Study results and limitations: From surviving recipient T cells and thymic progenitors came the high day-60 TCRbeta diversity observed in some patients. Among T cells one year after transplant, newly produced cells accounted for most counts and diversity. Alpha-beta T cells present about two months after transplant were reported to originate from several hundred expanded graft clones.

This clonotype was counted ten times or more. The antigen remains unidentified. For TCRbeta, the library was prepared with unique molecular identifiers. TCRdb itself ran the PCR reads through MiXCR, one entry per CDR3 protein. The sample holds about 110,000 distinct CDR3 sequences, 6.4% seen once. This receptor was obtained from a male patient between 2 and 15 years old who had a stem cell transplant for acute lymphoblastic leukemia, so the T cells may come from the graft donor. This specimen was PBMCs, mostly from graft donor cells, taken 360 days after TCRalphabeta/CD19-depleted stem cell transplant.

CDR3 amino acids: CAISPPATSEGYTF. For the CDR3, the DNA is TGTGCCATCTCCCCCCCCGCAACTTCGGAAGGCTACACCTTC. The chain has TRBV10-3 and TRBJ1-2, with D unresolved. The V gene lost 8 bases and the J gene lost 8 bases, with 21 bases spanning the gap. CDR1 and CDR2 from the germline V gene are ENHRY and SYGVKD. The CDR3 is made up of 14 amino acids.